This record concerns one TCR beta chain sequence. What it recognizes is unknown. The record originates from a study of vaccination and CD4 T cells after COVID-19. Noted treatment: approximately 10-day PBMC culture with coronavirus spike peptide pools or control peptides (ViraFEST assay). Germline CDR1 is MNHNS and CDR2 is SASEGT. CDR3 length: 21 residues. V lost 1 base to trimming and J lost 4 bases, with 26 bases between them. The Oncomine TCR Beta short-read assay sequenced DNA from cultured CD4+ T cells. TCRdb re-called the PCR reads with MiXCR, one entry per CDR3 protein. The data hold more than 15,000 distinct CDR3 sequences, with about 44% observed a single time.

The TCR was taken from a human donor who had recovered from COVID-19. V gene TRBV6-1 combines with J gene TRBJ1-6; a possible D gene is TRBD1 (6 bases). Sequences were derived from CD4+ T cells from blood, cultured in vitro, sampled before SARS-CoV-2 vaccination. CDR3 in amino acids: CASSEVGGQGRGFAYNSPLHF. DNA of the CDR3: TGTGCCAGCAGTGAAGTCGGCGGCCAGGGGAGGGGATTTGCGTATAATTCACCCCTCCACTTT.